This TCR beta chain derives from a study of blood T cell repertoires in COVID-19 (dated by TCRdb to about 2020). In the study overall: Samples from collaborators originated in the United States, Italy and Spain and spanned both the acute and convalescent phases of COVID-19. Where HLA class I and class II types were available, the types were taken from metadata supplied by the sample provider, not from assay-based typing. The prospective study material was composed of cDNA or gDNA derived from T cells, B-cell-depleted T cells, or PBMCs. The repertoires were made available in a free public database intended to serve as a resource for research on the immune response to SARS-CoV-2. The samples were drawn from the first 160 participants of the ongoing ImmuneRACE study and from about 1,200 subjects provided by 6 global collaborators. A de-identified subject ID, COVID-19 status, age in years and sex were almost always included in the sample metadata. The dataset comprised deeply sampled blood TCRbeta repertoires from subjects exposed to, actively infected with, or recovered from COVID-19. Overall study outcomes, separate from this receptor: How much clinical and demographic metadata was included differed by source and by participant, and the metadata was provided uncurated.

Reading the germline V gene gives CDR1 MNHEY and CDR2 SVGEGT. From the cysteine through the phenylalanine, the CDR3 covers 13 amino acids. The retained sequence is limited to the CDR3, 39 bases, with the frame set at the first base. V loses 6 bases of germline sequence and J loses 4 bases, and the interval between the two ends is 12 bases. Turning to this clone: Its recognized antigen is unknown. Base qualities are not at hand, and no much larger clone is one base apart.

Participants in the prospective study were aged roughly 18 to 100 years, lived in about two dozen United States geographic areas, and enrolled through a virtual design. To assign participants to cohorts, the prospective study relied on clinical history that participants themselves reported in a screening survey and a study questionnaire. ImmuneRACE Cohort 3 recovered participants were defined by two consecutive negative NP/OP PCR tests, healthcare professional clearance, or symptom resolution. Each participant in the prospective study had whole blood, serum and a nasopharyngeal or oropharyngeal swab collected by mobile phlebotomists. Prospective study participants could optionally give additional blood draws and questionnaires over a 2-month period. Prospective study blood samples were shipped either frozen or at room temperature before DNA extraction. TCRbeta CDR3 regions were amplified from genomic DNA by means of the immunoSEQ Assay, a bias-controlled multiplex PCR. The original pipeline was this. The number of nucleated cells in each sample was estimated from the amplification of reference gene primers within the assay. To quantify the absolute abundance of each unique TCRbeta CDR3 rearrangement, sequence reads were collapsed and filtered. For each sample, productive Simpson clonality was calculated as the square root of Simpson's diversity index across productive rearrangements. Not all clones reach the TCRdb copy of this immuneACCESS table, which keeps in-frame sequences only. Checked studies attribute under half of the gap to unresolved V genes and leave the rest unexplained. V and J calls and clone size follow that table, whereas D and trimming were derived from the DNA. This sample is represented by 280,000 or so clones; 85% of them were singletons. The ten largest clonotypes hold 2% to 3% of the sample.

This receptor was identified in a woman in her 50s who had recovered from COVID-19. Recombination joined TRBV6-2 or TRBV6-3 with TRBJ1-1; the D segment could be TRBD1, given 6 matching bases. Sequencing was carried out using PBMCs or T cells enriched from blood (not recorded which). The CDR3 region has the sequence CASSATGITEAFF. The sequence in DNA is TGTGCCAGCAGCGCCACAGGGATCACTGAAGCTTTCTTT.